The subject of this entry is one T cell receptor (beta chain). Under the authors' procedure: Reference gene primer amplification gave nucleated cell count estimates. The repertoire was sequenced with immunoSEQ multiplex PCR; TCRdb's copy has only in-frame clones and lacks some. The DNA was the basis for D and trimming; V, J and clone size are from that table. The sample lists 130,000 or so clones; approximately 84% were seen once. CDR1 is LNHDA, CDR2 SQIVND, per germline (reference sequence). CDR3 length: 14 residues. With V trimmed by 6 bases and J by 9 bases, 6 bases remained unmatched. These data are taken from a study of blood T cell repertoires in COVID-19. About the study: COVID-19 samples, acute and convalescent, were from the United States, Italy and Spain. PBMCs, B-cell-depleted T cells, or T cells provided the cDNA or gDNA that made up the material.

The TCR sequence derives from a human donor in a cohort sampled during active COVID-19. The chain combines TRBV19 with TRBJ1-6, with 9 bases fitting TRBD1. Sequenced input: peripheral blood. The CDR3 coding sequence is TGTGCCAGTAGGACCGGGACAGGGATTTCACCCCTCCACTTT. It is translated as CASRTGTGISPLHF.